This TCR beta chain was sequenced for a study of post-analysis software for immune sequencing data. This clonotype appeared a few times. Its target is unknown. Presence of unique molecular identifiers characterized the TCR beta cDNA libraries. TCRdb used MiXCR to reprocess the PCR reads, holding one entry per CDR3 protein. The data hold roughly 400,000 distinct CDR3 sequences, with approximately 42% observed a single time. Trimming removed 6 bases from V and 2 bases from J, with 13 bases in between. Germline V gene sequence: CDR1 MDHEN, CDR2 SYDVKM. This CDR3 is built from 14 residues. Study outcomes and limitations: Controls showed significantly higher normalized Chao1 diversity than did multiple sclerosis patients. Controls had lower frequencies than patients of roughly five TRBV segments, which included TRBV5-6, TRBV5-1 and TRBV20-1.

Sequenced material: blood. The TCR sequence derives from a girl aged 2-10 years with multiple sclerosis. The rearrangement joins TRBV28 to TRBJ2-5; D is undetermined. CDR3 nucleotide sequence: TGTGCCAGCAGCCTAAGCACAGCTCAAGAGACCCAGTACTTC. Translation gives CASSLSTAQETQYF.